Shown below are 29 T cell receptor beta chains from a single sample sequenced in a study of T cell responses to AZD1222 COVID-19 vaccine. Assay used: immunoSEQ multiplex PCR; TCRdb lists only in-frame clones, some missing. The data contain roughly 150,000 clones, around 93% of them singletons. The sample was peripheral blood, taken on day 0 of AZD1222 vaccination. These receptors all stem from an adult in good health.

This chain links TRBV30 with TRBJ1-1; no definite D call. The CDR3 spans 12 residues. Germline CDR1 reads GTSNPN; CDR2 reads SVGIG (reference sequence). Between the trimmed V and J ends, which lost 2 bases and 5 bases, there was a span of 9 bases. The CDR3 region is CAWSFSRTEAFF. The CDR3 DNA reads TGTGCCTGGAGTTTTTCCCGTACTGAAGCTTTCTTT.

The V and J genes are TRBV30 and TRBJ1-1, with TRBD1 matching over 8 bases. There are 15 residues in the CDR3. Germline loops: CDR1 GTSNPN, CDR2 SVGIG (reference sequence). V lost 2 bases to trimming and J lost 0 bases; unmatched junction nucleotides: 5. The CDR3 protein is CAWSPMTGVNTEAFF. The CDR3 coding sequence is TGTGCCTGGAGTCCGATGACAGGGGTGAACACTGAAGCTTTCTTT.

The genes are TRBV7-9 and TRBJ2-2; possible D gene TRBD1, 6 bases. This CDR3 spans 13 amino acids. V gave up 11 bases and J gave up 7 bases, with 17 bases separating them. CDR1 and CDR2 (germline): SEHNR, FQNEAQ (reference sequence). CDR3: CALDSVGGGELFF. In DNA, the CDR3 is TGTGCCCTGGACAGTGTAGGTGGCGGGGAGCTGTTTTTT.

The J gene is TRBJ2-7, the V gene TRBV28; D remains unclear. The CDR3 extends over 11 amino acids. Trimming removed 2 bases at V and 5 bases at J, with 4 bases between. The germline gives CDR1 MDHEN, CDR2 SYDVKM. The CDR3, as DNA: TGTGCCAGCAGTTTAAGGCACGAGCAGTACTTC. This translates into CASSLRHEQYF.

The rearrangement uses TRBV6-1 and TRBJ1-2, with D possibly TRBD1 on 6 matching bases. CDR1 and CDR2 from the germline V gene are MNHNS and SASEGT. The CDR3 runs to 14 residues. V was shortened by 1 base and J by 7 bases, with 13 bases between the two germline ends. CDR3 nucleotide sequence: TGTGCCAGCAGTGAAGTATCGGGGGGCTCTGGCTACACCTTC. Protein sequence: CASSEVSGGSGYTF.

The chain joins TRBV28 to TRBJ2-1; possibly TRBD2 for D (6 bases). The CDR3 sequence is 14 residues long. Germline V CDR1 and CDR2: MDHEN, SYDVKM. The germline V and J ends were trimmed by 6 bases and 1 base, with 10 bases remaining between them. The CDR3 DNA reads TGTGCCAGCAGCCCTGGGGGGTCCTACAATGAGCAGTTCTTC. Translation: CASSPGGSYNEQFF.

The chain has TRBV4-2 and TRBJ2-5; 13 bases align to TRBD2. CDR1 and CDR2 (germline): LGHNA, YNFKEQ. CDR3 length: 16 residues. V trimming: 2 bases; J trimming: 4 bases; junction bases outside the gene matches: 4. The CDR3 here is CASSQTSGGAVETQYF. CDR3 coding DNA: TGTGCCAGCAGCCAAACTAGCGGGGGGGCCGTAGAGACCCAGTACTTC.

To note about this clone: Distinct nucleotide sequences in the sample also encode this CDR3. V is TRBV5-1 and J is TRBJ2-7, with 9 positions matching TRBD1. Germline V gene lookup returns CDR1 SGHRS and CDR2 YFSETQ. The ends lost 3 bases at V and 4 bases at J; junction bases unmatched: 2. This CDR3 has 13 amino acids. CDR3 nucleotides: TGCGCCAGCAGCTGGGGACAGGGTTACGAGCAGTACTTC. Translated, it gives CASSWGQGYEQYF.

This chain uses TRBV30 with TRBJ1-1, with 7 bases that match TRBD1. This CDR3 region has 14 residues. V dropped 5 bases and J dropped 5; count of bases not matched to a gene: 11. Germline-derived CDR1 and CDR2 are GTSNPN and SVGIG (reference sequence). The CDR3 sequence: CAWARQGGRTEAFF. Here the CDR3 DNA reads TGTGCCTGGGCCCGACAGGGCGGGCGGACTGAAGCTTTCTTT.

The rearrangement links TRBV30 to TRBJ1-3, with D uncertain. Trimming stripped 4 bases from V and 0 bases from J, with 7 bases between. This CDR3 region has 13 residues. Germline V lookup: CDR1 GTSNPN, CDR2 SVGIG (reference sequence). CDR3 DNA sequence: TGTGCCTGGAACACTAACTCTGGAAACACCATATATTTT. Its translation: CAWNTNSGNTIYF.

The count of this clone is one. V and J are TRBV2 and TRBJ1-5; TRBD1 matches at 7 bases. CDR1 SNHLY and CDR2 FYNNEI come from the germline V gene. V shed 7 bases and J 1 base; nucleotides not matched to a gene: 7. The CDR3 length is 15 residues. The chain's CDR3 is CASKGGQTSNQPQHF. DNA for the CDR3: TGTGCCAGCAAGGGGGGACAGACCAGCAATCAGCCCCAGCATTTT.

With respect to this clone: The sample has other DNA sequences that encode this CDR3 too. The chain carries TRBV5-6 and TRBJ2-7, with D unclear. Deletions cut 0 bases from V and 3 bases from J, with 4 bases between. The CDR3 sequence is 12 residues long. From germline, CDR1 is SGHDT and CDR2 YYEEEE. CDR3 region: CASSLAHYEQYF. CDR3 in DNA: TGTGCCAGCAGCTTGGCTCACTACGAGCAGTACTTC.

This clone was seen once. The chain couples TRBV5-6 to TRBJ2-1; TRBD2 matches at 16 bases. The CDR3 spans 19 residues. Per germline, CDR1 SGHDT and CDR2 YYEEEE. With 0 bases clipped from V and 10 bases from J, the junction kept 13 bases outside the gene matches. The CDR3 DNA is TGTGCCAGCAGCTTGGTGGGACTAGCGGGGGGGCCTAGCCCCCGGGAGCAGTTCTTC. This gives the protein CASSLVGLAGGPSPREQFF. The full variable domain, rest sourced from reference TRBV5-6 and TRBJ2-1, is DAGVTQSPTHLIKTRGQQVTLRCSPKSGHDTVSWYQQALGQGPQFIFQYYEEEERQRGNFPDRFSGHQFPNYSSELNVNALLLGDSALYLCASSLVGLAGGPSPREQFFGPGTRLTVL.

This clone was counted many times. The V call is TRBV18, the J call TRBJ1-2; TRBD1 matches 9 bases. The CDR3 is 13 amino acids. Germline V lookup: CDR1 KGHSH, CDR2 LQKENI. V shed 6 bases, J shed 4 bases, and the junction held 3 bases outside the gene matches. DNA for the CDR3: TGTGCCAGCTCCACAGGGGGCCTCTATGGCTACACCTTC. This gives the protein CASSTGGLYGYTF. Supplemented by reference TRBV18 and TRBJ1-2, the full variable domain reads NAGVMQNPRHLVRRRGQEARLRCSPMKGHSHVYWYRQLPEEGLKFMVYLQKENIIDESGMPKERFSAEFPKEGPSILRIQQVVRGDSAAYFCASSTGGLYGYTFGSGTRLTVV.

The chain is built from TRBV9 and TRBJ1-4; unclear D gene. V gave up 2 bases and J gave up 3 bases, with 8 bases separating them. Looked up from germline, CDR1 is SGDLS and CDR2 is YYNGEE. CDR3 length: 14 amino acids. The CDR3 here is CASSVQDANEKLFF. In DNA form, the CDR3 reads TGTGCCAGCAGCGTCCAGGATGCTAATGAAAAACTGTTTTTT.

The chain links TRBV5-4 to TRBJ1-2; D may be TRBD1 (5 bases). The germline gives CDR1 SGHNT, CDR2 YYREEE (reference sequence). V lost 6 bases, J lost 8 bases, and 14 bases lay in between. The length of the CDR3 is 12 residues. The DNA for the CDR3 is TGTGCCAGCACCTATCTGGGGGACGGCTACACCTTC. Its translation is CASTYLGDGYTF.

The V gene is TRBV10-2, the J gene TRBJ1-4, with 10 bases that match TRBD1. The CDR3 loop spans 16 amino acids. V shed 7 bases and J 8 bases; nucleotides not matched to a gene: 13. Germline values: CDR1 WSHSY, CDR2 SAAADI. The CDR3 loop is CASISGQGPPAEKLFF. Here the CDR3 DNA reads TGCGCCAGCATATCGGGACAGGGGCCGCCGGCGGAAAAACTGTTTTTT.

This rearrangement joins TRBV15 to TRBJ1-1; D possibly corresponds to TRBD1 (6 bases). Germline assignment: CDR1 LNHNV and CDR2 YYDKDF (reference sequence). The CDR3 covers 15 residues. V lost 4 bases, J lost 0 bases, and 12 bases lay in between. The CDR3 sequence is CATSNTDRMNTEAFF. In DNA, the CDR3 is TGTGCCACCAGCAACACTGACAGGATGAACACTGAAGCTTTCTTT.

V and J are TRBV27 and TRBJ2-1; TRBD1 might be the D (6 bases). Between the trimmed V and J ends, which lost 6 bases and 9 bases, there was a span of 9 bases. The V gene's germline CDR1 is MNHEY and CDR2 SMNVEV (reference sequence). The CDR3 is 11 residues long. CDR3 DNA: TGTGCCAGCAGGTCACAGGGTGAGCAGTTCTTC. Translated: CASRSQGEQFF.

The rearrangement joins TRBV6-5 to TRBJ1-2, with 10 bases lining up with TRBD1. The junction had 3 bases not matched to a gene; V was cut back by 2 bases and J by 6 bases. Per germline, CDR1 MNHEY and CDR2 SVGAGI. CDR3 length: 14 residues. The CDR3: CASSYRGQGNGYTF. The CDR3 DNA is TGTGCCAGCAGTTACCGGGGACAGGGGAATGGCTACACCTTC.

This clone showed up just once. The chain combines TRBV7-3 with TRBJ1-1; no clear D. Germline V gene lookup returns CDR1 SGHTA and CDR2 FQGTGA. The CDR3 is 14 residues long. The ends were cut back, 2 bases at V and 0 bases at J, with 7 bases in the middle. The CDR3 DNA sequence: TGTGCCAGCAGCTTACTCGGTTTGAACACTGAAGCTTTCTTT. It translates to CASSLLGLNTEAFF.

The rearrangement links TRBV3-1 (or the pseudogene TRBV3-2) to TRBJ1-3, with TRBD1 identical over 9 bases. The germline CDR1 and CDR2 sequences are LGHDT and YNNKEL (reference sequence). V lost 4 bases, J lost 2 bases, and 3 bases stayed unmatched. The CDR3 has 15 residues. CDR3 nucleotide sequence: TGTGCCAGCAGCCCCCGGGACAGGGCTGGAAACACCATATATTTT. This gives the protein CASSPRDRAGNTIYF.

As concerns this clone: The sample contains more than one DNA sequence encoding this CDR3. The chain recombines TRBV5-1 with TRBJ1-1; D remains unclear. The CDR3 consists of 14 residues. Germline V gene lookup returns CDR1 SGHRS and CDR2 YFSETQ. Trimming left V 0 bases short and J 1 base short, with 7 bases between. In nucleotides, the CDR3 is TGCGCCAGCAGCTTGGGGGCGGGGAACACTGAAGCTTTCTTT. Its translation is CASSLGAGNTEAFF.

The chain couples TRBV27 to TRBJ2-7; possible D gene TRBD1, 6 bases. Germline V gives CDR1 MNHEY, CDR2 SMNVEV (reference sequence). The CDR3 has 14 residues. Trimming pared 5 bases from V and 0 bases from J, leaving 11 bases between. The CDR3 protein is CASSMTGSSYEQYF. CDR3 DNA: TGTGCCAGCAGTATGACAGGTTCCTCCTACGAGCAGTACTTC.

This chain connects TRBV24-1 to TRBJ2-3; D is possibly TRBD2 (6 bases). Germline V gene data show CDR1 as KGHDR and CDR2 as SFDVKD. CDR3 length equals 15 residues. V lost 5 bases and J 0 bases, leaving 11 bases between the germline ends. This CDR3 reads CATSGRRGSTDTQYF. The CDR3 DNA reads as TGTGCCACCAGTGGTCGGCGGGGAAGCACAGATACGCAGTATTTT.

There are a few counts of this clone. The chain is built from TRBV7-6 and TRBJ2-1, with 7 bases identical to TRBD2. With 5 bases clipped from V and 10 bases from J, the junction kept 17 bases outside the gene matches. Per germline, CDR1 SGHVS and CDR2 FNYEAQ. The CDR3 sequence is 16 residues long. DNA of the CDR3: TGTGCCAGCAGCCCTTGGCTAGCGGAGACTACATGGGAGCAGTTCTTC. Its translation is CASSPWLAETTWEQFF.

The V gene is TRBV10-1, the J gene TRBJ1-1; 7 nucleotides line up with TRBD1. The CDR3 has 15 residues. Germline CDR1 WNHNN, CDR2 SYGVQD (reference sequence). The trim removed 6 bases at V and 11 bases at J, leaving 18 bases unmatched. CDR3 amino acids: CASSASDRPPRGAFF. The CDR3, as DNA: TGCGCCAGCAGCGCTTCGGACAGGCCGCCCCGGGGGGCTTTCTTT.

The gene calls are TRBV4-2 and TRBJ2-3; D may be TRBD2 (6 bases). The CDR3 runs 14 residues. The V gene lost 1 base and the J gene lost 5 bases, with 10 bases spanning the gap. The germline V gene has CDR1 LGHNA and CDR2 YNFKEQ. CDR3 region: CASSQAPGGDTQYF. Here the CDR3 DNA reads TGTGCCAGCAGCCAAGCGCCCGGGGGAGATACGCAGTATTTT.

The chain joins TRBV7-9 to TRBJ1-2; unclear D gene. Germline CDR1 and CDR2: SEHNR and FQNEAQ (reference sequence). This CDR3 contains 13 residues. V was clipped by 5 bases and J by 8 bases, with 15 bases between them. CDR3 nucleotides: TGTGCCAGCAGCATGACGGAGGGAGGGGGCTACACCTTC. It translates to CASSMTEGGGYTF.